This entry features one T cell receptor (beta chain) sequence. This specimen belongs to a study of OX40 agonist ivuxolimab in advanced cancers. The data were produced by immunoSEQ multiplex PCR, yet TCRdb's version contains in-frame clones alone and is incomplete. The sample holds 50,000 to 65,000 clones, around 89% seen once. This CDR3 has 13 amino acids. Trimming took 3 bases from V and 7 from J, leaving 12 bases between them. Looked up from germline, CDR1 is SEHNR and CDR2 is FQNEAQ (reference sequence). The chain couples TRBV7-9 to TRBJ1-2; D not resolved. This receptor was obtained from an adult with an advanced solid tumor such as melanoma, head and neck, liver or kidney cancer. The input for sequencing was CD4+ or CD8+ T cells sorted from blood, taken in a trial of the OX40 agonist ivuxolimab. The CDR3 here is CASSFSGEGGYTF. The CDR3 DNA reads as TGTGCCAGCAGCTTTTCCGGGGAAGGTGGCTACACCTTC.